This T cell receptor (beta chain) is drawn from a study of OX40 agonist ivuxolimab in advanced cancers. Notes on the study in general: Compared with CD4+, CD8+ T cells on average had more expanded clones.

Clones were sequenced by immunoSEQ multiplex PCR, and TCRdb holds only the in-frame ones, with some missing. Among around 14,000 clones listed, roughly 92% were seen once. Germline CDR1 MRHNA, CDR2 SNTAGT. Losses at the gene ends were 0 bases for V and 5 bases for J; bases not matched to a gene: 6. This CDR3 is 15 amino acids long. Turning to this clone: Its antigen remains unidentified.

This chain links TRBV6-4 with TRBJ2-5; TRBD1 matches 7 bases. The material sequenced was CD4+ or CD8+ T cells sorted from blood, taken in a trial of the OX40 agonist ivuxolimab. The receptor was isolated from an adult with an advanced solid tumor such as melanoma, head and neck, liver or kidney cancer. Here the CDR3 DNA reads TGTGCCAGCAGTGACTCGGCAGGGGGTACGGAGACCCAGTACTTC. As protein: CASSDSAGGTETQYF.